Sequencing of this TCR beta chain was carried out in a study of T-cell reconstitution after alpha-beta-depleted transplantation in children. Notes on the study in general: Alpha-beta T cells about two months after transplant reportedly derived from several hundred expanded graft clones. Newly generated T cells supplied most T-cell counts and diversity one year post-transplant. High day-60 TCRbeta diversity in some patients came from surviving recipient T cells and thymic progenitors.

The library targeted TCRbeta and was prepared with unique molecular identifiers. TCRdb itself ran the PCR reads through MiXCR, one entry per CDR3 protein. The sample holds around 700,000 distinct CDR3 sequences, around 13% seen once. As concerns this clonotype: What it binds is unknown.

The germline CDR1 and CDR2 sequences are SQVTM and ANQGSEA. V lost 4 bases, J lost 1 base, and 8 bases lay in between. This CDR3 spans 12 amino acids. Sequencing was performed on PBMCs, taken before TCRalphabeta/CD19-depleted stem cell transplant. The chain employs TRBV29-1 and TRBJ2-7; D gene unclear. This TCR was sampled from a girl aged 2 to 10 with congenital amegakaryocytic thrombocytopenia, due to receive a stem cell transplant. CDR3 nucleotide sequence: TGCAGCGTTGTGTGGGGTTCCTACGAGCAGTACTTC. Encoded protein: CSVVWGSYEQYF.